The source of this TCR beta chain is a study of T cells after yellow fever vaccination. Across the whole study: Fractions containing few cells were prepared with SMART-Seq v4 Ultra Low Input.

This clonotype was counted only a few times. What it recognizes is unknown. Broader study findings: When the response was secondary, it was weaker but reached its peak faster, day 5 versus 15. Booster sampling recovered most clones from primary vaccination (under 98% CD4, roughly 86% CD8).

With 8 bases removed from V and 10 bases from J, the gap between germline ends came to 12 bases. CDR1 MNHEY and CDR2 SVGAGI come from the germline V gene. The CDR3 totals 11 residues. TCR cDNA was made by 5'RACE template switching, adding a universal primer site and UMIs. One entry per CDR3 protein, called by TCRdb with MiXCR from the 5' RACE reads. The table includes approximately 550,000 distinct CDR3 sequences, about 13% detected once. Specimen: PBMCs, collected on the day of the yellow fever booster vaccination. The gene calls are TRBV6-5 and TRBJ2-1; D possibly corresponds to TRBD2 (5 bases). The source of this sequence is a man aged 25-45 years who received the YFV17D yellow fever vaccine. The CDR3 bases are TGTGCCAGCGGCGAGGGAGACGAGCAGTTCTTC. Translating it yields CASGEGDEQFF.